This T cell receptor (beta chain) was sequenced in a study of post-analysis software for immune sequencing data. Across the study: The study covered relapsing-remitting, secondary progressive and progressive-relapsing courses of multiple sclerosis.

The study's findings and limits: F measure grouped same-batch samples tightly together. About 5 TRBV segments, including TRBV5-6, TRBV5-1 and TRBV20-1, were more frequent in patients than controls. Multiple sclerosis was associated with a significant reduction in normalized Chao1 diversity relative to controls.

TCR beta cDNA libraries had unique molecular identifiers. A population of about 1 to 11 million T cells gave rise to about half a million cDNA molecules. TCRdb analysed the PCR reads with MiXCR anew, one entry per CDR3 protein. The sample has a few hundred thousand distinct CDR3 sequences, just over 35% seen once; the top ten hold around 4.8%. The CDR3 consists of 15 residues. The V end lost 3 bases, the J end lost 0 bases, and 12 bases lay between the germline ends. Germline V gene sequence: CDR1 DFQATT, CDR2 SNEGSKA (reference sequence). This clonotype appeared many times. Antigen specificity is unknown.

J is TRBJ2-1 and V is TRBV20-1; D is possibly TRBD2 (5 bases). The source of this sequence is a girl between 5 and 17 years old with multiple sclerosis. Sequenced sample: blood. CDR3 in amino acids: CSASFEGSSYNEQFF. The CDR3 DNA sequence: TGCAGTGCTAGTTTCGAAGGGAGCTCCTACAATGAGCAGTTCTTC.